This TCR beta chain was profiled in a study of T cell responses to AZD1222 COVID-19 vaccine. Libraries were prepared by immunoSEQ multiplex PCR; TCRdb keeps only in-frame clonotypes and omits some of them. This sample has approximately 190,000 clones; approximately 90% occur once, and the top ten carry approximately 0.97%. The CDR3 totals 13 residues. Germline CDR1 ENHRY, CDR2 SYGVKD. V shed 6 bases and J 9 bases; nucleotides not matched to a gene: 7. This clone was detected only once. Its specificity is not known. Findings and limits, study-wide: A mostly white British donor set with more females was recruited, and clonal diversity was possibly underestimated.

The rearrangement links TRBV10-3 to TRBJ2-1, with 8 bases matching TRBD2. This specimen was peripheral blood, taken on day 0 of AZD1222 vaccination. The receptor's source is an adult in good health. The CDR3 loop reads CAISYSGAGEQFF. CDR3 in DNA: TGTGCCATCAGCTATAGCGGGGCCGGTGAGCAGTTCTTC.